This passage covers 10 T cell receptor beta chains from one sample sequenced in a study of T-cell reconstitution after alpha-beta-depleted transplantation in children. Library preparation (for TCRbeta) was performed with unique molecular identifiers. TCRdb independently ran MiXCR on the PCR reads; one entry per CDR3 protein. This sample has roughly 790,000 distinct CDR3 sequences; under 20% occur once, and the top ten carry roughly 5%. The sequencing used PBMCs, mostly from graft donor cells, collected 360 days after TCRalphabeta/CD19-depleted stem cell transplant. These receptors were taken from a male patient younger than 18 who had a stem cell transplant for acute lymphoblastic leukemia, so the T cells may come from the graft donor.

The chain has TRBV20-1 and TRBJ2-3; no definite D call. The CDR3 has 15 residues. Germline-derived CDR1 and CDR2 are DFQATT and SNEGSKA (reference sequence). Trimming took 5 bases from V and 2 from J, leaving 17 bases between them. The CDR3 protein is CSACSLFGYTDTQYF. The CDR3, as DNA: TGCAGTGCTTGCTCCCTATTTGGATACACAGATACGCAGTATTTT.

Details on this clonotype: Germline and junction disagree at one end, which may indicate a read error. This chain uses TRBV11-2 with TRBJ2-7; TRBD1 matches at 8 bases. This CDR3 comprises 18 residues. Germline V gene lookup returns CDR1 SGHAT and CDR2 FQNNGV. CDR3 amino acids: CASSLDVGTGGLSYEQYF. DNA of the CDR3: TGTGCCAGCAGCCTAGACGTTGGGACAGGAGGACTCTCCTACGAGCAGTACTTC.

The V call is TRBV9, the J call TRBJ2-7, with D perhaps given as TRBD1 or TRBD2 (5 bases each). V lost 8 bases and J lost 6, with 12 bases in between. Per germline, CDR1 SGDLS and CDR2 YYNGEE. The CDR3 loop spans 11 amino acids. In nucleotides, the CDR3 is TGTGCCAGTGGGACGCAGACCGAGCAGTACTTC. As protein: CASGTQTEQYF.

This clonotype was seen more than once but under ten times. This chain connects TRBV10-3 to TRBJ2-1, with D tentatively TRBD2 (6 bases). This CDR3 has 15 residues. V lost 2 bases, J lost 3 bases, and 11 bases lay in between. Germline lookup yields CDR1 ENHRY and CDR2 SYGVKD. CDR3 protein: CAISEIGSSYNEQFF. The CDR3 DNA sequence: TGTGCCATCAGTGAGATCGGGAGCAGCTACAATGAGCAGTTCTTC.

This clonotype was seen a few times. The V and J genes are TRBV4-2 and TRBJ2-3; 9 bases agree with TRBD1. V was clipped by 5 bases and J by 4 bases; unmatched bases: 13. This CDR3 is 17 amino acids long. Germline-derived CDR1 and CDR2 are LGHNA and YNFKEQ. CDR3 nucleotides: TGTGCCAGCAGCTACCTAGCGGACAGGGGAGGCGCAGATACGCAGTATTTT. Protein product: CASSYLADRGGADTQYF.

This clonotype was seen only a few times. This chain's CDR3 is CASSSRPLRALQETQYF. In nucleotides, the CDR3 is TGTGCCAGCAGCTCAAGACCCCTCAGGGCCTTACAAGAGACCCAGTACTTC. V gene TRBV3-1 combines with J gene TRBJ2-5; TRBD1 is a possible D gene (5 bases). The CDR3 is 17 residues long. With 5 bases removed from V and 2 bases from J, the gap between germline ends came to 21 bases. Germline V gives CDR1 LGHDT, CDR2 YNNKEL (reference sequence).

The chain employs TRBV25-1 and TRBJ2-2; tentatively, D is TRBD1 (5 bases). CDR3 size: 15 residues. The V gene lost 4 bases and the J gene lost 5 bases, with 14 bases spanning the gap. From germline, CDR1 is MGHDK and CDR2 SYGVNS. The CDR3 here is CASSVGAGLTGELFF. CDR3 DNA: TGTGCCAGCAGTGTAGGGGCAGGCCTGACCGGGGAGCTGTTTTTT.

The genes are TRBV5-6 and TRBJ2-5; D may be TRBD2 (5 bases). The CDR3 extends over 14 amino acids. Per the germline V gene, CDR1 is SGHDT and CDR2 is YYEEEE. Trimming left V 1 base short and J 5 bases short, with 12 bases between. CDR3 loop: CASSLITGRETQYF. The CDR3 coding sequence is TGTGCCAGCAGCTTGATAACGGGAAGGGAGACCCAGTACTTC.

This clonotype was recorded a few times. V and J are TRBV7-3 and TRBJ2-7; D possibly corresponds to TRBD2 (5 bases). The V and J ends lost 2 bases and 2 bases respectively, with 13 bases between them. Germline V gives CDR1 SGHTA, CDR2 FQGTGA. The CDR3 totals 15 residues. The CDR3 DNA reads TGTGCCAGCAGCTTAGCCGTTGGACTCGCCTACGAGCAGTACTTC. This codes for CASSLAVGLAYEQYF.

This sequence joins TRBV24-1 and TRBJ2-5; D is perhaps TRBD1 (6 bases). Germline V gene sequence: CDR1 KGHDR, CDR2 SFDVKD. CDR3 length: 14 residues. Trimming took 1 base from V and 3 from J, leaving 8 bases between them. This CDR3 reads CATSDLGGEETQYF. The CDR3 region has the DNA TGTGCCACCAGTGATTTAGGGGGAGAAGAGACCCAGTACTTC.